These 5 T cell receptor beta chains originate from one sample sequenced in a study of blood T cell repertoires in COVID-19. Here immunoSEQ multiplex PCR was the method, and the copy in TCRdb shows in-frame clones only, minus some. Seen here are roughly 130,000 clones, under 80% observed once, and the top ten hold roughly 14%. The source material was peripheral blood. The origin of the receptors is a man older than 75 with acute or convalescent COVID-19.

V usage is TRBV2 and J usage is TRBJ2-3; D is possibly TRBD1 (5 bases). The CDR3 has 15 residues. V was cut by 5 bases and J by 0 bases, with 12 bases left in between. Germline CDR1 reads SNHLY; CDR2 reads FYNNEI. CDR3 nucleotides: TGTGCCAGCAGTTCTCCAGGGTCTAGCACAGATACGCAGTATTTT. It encodes CASSSPGSSTDTQYF.

The gene calls are TRBV19 and TRBJ2-6; D ambiguous. The CDR3 contains 14 residues. Per germline, CDR1 LNHDA and CDR2 SQIVND (reference sequence). V was trimmed by 1 base and J by 2 bases, leaving 3 bases between them. CDR3 coding DNA: TGTGCCAGTAGTATAGCCGCTGGGGCCAACGTCCTGACTTTC. Amino acid sequence: CASSIAAGANVLTF.

The chain recombines TRBV2 with TRBJ2-5; the D gene is possibly TRBD1 (6 bases). Germline V CDR1 and CDR2: SNHLY, FYNNEI. The V and J ends lost 1 base and 3 bases respectively, with 18 bases between them. The CDR3 is made up of 17 amino acids. The CDR3 reads CASSEGGARGEEETQYF. CDR3 DNA: TGTGCCAGCAGTGAAGGAGGGGCCAGGGGTGAGGAAGAGACCCAGTACTTC.

The chain is built from TRBV29-1 and TRBJ1-1, with 9 bases matching TRBD1. The CDR3 has 13 amino acids. Germline V lookup: CDR1 SQVTM, CDR2 ANQGSEA. V was pared by 4 bases and J by 1 base, with 1 base of the junction left unmatched. This CDR3 reads CSVAGQGNTEAFF. Written as DNA, the CDR3 is TGCAGCGTTGCGGGACAGGGGAACACTGAAGCTTTCTTT.

The V gene is TRBV19, the J gene TRBJ2-1, with 12 bases identical to TRBD2. V shed 6 bases, J shed 4 bases, and the junction held 4 bases outside the gene matches. Germline lookup yields CDR1 LNHDA and CDR2 SQIVND (reference sequence). The CDR3 totals 15 residues. CDR3 residues: CASSKGLAGYNEQFF. The CDR3 bases are TGTGCCAGTAGCAAGGGACTAGCGGGTTACAATGAGCAGTTCTTC.